The 8 T cell receptor beta chains below were found in one sample sequenced in a study of T cells in Graves' hyperthyroidism and ophthalmopathy. The source material, RNA transcripts, was used to amplify TCR beta CDR3 regions. In the first-round RT-PCR of the TCR CDR3, the HTBI primer set was used. TCRdb reprocessed the multiplex PCR reads with MiXCR, giving one entry per CDR3 protein. The sample records 600,000 to 700,000 distinct CDR3 sequences, about 15% being singletons. Sequenced sample: blood. Source of these receptors: a woman in her thirties or forties with Graves' ophthalmopathy.

The sample holds many counts of this clonotype. The chain couples TRBV20-1 to TRBJ2-6; no definite D call. The CDR3 is 15 residues long. Germline V gives CDR1 DFQATT, CDR2 SNEGSKA (reference sequence). Trimming pared 4 bases from V and 1 base from J, leaving 11 bases between. The CDR3 here is CSAMKSGSGANVLTF. The CDR3 nucleotides read TGCAGTGCTATGAAGAGTGGATCTGGGGCCAACGTCCTGACTTTC.

This clonotype was counted ten times or more. V is TRBV29-1 and J is TRBJ1-1; D is uncertain. Germline lookup yields CDR1 SQVTM and CDR2 ANQGSEA. Trimming stripped 5 bases from V and 5 bases from J, with 15 bases between. CDR3 length: 13 residues. The chain's CDR3 is CSVTHPLWTEAFF. In DNA, the CDR3 is TGCAGCGTTACCCATCCACTCTGGACTGAAGCTTTCTTT. The complete variable domain, with remaining parts taken from reference TRBV29-1 and TRBJ1-1, reads SAVISQKPSRDICQRGTSLTIQCQVDSQVTMMFWYRQQPGQSLTLIATANQGSEATYESGFVIDKFPISRPNLTFSTLTVSNMSPEDSSIYLCSVTHPLWTEAFFGQGTRLTVV.

The rearrangement uses TRBV24-1 and TRBJ1-6, with a tentative D call TRBD1 (6 bases). The CDR3 extends over 12 amino acids. Per germline, CDR1 KGHDR and CDR2 SFDVKD. Trimming pared 4 bases from V and 17 bases from J, leaving 14 bases between. CDR3 loop: CATSERTEPVHF. The CDR3 DNA is TGTGCCACCAGTGAACGGACAGAGCCGGTCCACTTT.

This clonotype was seen a handful of times. The genes are TRBV5-8 and TRBJ2-6, with TRBD2 identical over 7 bases. V shed 5 bases, J shed 2 bases, and the junction held 4 bases outside the gene matches. Germline V gene lookup returns CDR1 SGHTS and CDR2 YDEGEE. The CDR3 is made up of 15 amino acids. CDR3 nucleotides: TGTGCCAGCAGGGAACGGGGGGCTGGGGCCAACGTCCTGACTTTC. Amino acid sequence: CASRERGAGANVLTF.

This clonotype was seen more than once but under ten times. The rearrangement joins TRBV30 to TRBJ1-1, with D maybe TRBD1 (5 bases). The CDR3 is 13 residues long. V was clipped by 2 bases and J by 0 bases, with 7 bases between them. In germline, CDR1 is GTSNPN, CDR2 SVGIG (reference sequence). CDR3: CAWSWGMNTEAFF. For the CDR3, the DNA is TGTGCCTGGAGTTGGGGCATGAACACTGAAGCTTTCTTT.

Many counts were recorded for this clonotype. The chain has TRBV7-2 and TRBJ2-1, with D perhaps given as TRBD1 or TRBD2 (5 bases each). Trimming left V 2 bases short and J 7 bases short, with 15 bases between. CDR3 size: 15 residues. Germline CDR1 is SGHTA and CDR2 is FQGNSA. DNA of the CDR3: TGTGCCAGCAGCTTATACCGGGGCCTCAGGAATGAGCAGTTCTTC. Translation gives CASSLYRGLRNEQFF.

This clonotype has at least ten counts. The chain has TRBV20-1 and TRBJ1-2, with no clear D. Trimming took off 6 bases at V and 0 bases at J, with 14 bases between the two ends. Germline CDR1 is DFQATT and CDR2 is SNEGSKA (reference sequence). CDR3 length: 14 amino acids. The CDR3 DNA reads as TGCAGTGCCACCCTCAGGTCAGCTAACTATGGCTACACCTTC. Protein: CSATLRSANYGYTF.

Many counts were recorded for this clonotype. The chain combines TRBV28 with TRBJ2-7, with 8 nucleotides matching TRBD1. Germline V gene data show CDR1 as MDHEN and CDR2 as SYDVKM. Losses at the gene ends were 6 bases for V and 0 bases for J; bases not matched to a gene: 4. The CDR3 length is 14 residues. The CDR3 region has the DNA TGTGCCAGCAGAACCACAGGGGGCTCCTACGAGCAGTACTTC. Translation gives CASRTTGGSYEQYF.